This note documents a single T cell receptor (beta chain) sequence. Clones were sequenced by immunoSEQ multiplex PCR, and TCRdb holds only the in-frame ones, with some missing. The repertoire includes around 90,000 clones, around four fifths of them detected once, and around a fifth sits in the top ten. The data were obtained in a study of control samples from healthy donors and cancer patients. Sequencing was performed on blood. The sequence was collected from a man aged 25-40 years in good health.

CDR3 bases: TGTGCCAGCAGTTACTCGGACAGGGGAGCTGAAGCTTTCTTT. Amino acid sequence: CASSYSDRGAEAFF. The chain couples TRBV6-6 to TRBJ1-1; 9 positions match TRBD1. The CDR3 contains 14 residues. Per germline, CDR1 MNHNY and CDR2 SVGAGI (reference sequence). V shed 0 bases and J 6 bases; nucleotides not matched to a gene: 2.